These 8 T cell receptor beta chains originate from one sample sequenced in a study of T cell responses to AZD1222 COVID-19 vaccine. Here immunoSEQ multiplex PCR was the method, and the copy in TCRdb shows in-frame clones only, minus some. The sample consists of approximately 100,000 clones, roughly nine tenths of them appearing once. Sample: peripheral blood, taken on day 0 of AZD1222 vaccination. These receptors were taken from an adult in good health.

This sequence joins TRBV24-1 and TRBJ2-7; D gene uncertain. From germline, CDR1 is KGHDR and CDR2 SFDVKD. This CDR3 is built from 12 residues. V was clipped by 6 bases and J by 5 bases, with 10 bases between them. In DNA form, the CDR3 reads TGTGCCACCAGTCGAGGCACCCACGAGCAGTACTTC. Residues: CATSRGTHEQYF.

This chain links TRBV5-3 with TRBJ1-1; no clear D gene. TRBV5-3 is an ORF for which the function is uncertain. The CDR3 runs 13 residues. V was pared by 1 base and J by 0 bases, with 4 bases between. Here the CDR3 DNA reads TGTGCCAGAAGCTTGAGGGTGAACACTGAAGCTTTCTTT. This translates into CARSLRVNTEAFF.

The chain recombines TRBV11-2 with TRBJ2-5; weak D call: TRBD2 (6 bases). The CDR3 consists of 13 residues. Trimming removed 1 base from V and 5 bases from J, with 8 bases in between. Germline V CDR1 and CDR2: SGHAT, FQNNGV. CDR3 sequence: CASSLAGDETQYF. CDR3 DNA: TGTGCCAGCAGCTTAGCGGGGGACGAGACCCAGTACTTC.

V gene TRBV6-5 combines with J gene TRBJ1-1, with 9 bases that match TRBD1. Trimming at V came to 2 bases and at J to 1 base, leaving 2 bases not matched to a gene. CDR3 length: 15 residues. The germline CDR1 and CDR2 sequences are MNHEY and SVGAGI. As DNA, the CDR3 is TGTGCCAGCAGTTACCTGACAGGGGGGAACACTGAAGCTTTCTTT. Amino acids: CASSYLTGGNTEAFF.

The chain carries TRBV19 and TRBJ1-2, with TRBD1 identical over 10 bases. V was clipped by 4 bases and J by 7 bases; unmatched bases: 6. The germline gives CDR1 LNHDA, CDR2 SQIVND (reference sequence). This CDR3 comprises 14 residues. The CDR3 loop reads CASSRDRGLSGYTF. Written as DNA, the CDR3 is TGTGCCAGTAGTAGGGACAGGGGCCTGAGTGGCTACACCTTC.

The V call is TRBV5-1, the J call TRBJ2-5, with 8 bases identical to TRBD2. Germline CDR1 and CDR2: SGHRS and YFSETQ. V was pared by 0 bases and J by 5 bases, with 6 bases of the junction left unmatched. The CDR3 extends over 15 amino acids. The CDR3 loop reads CASSLAITSGETQYF. CDR3 nucleotides: TGCGCCAGCAGCTTGGCCATAACTAGCGGTGAGACCCAGTACTTC.

This clone showed up just a few times. V and J are TRBV6-5 and TRBJ2-7, with 7 bases matching TRBD2. V gave up 10 bases and J gave up 0 bases; unmatched junction bases: 6. Germline-derived CDR1 and CDR2 are MNHEY and SVGAGI. The CDR3 consists of 13 residues. The DNA for the CDR3 is TGTGCCACTCAGGGAGGGAGCTCCTACGAGCAGTACTTC. It encodes CATQGGSSYEQYF.

The chain joins TRBV28 to TRBJ2-3, with TRBD1 as a possible D gene (5 bases). CDR3 length: 17 amino acids. Germline CDR1 is MDHEN and CDR2 is SYDVKM. Trimming cost V 3 bases and J 3 bases, with 19 bases left between them. The chain's CDR3 is CASSLRSAGSLTDTQYF. CDR3 nucleotides: TGTGCCAGCAGTTTGAGGTCAGCAGGGTCTTTGACAGATACGCAGTATTTT.